What follows is one T cell receptor (beta chain) and its context. The target antigen is unknown. This CDR3 contains 17 residues. Germline loops: CDR1 ENHRY, CDR2 SYGVKD. After removal of 4 bases from V and 4 bases from J, the junction contained 12 bases not matched to a gene. This record belongs to a study of CD8 T cells in ankylosing spondylitis. Study-wide results and limits: Disease-linked clones bore a CD8+ phenotype and were relatively rare in peripheral blood. A TCR beta motif of eight highly homologous variants appeared characteristic of ankylosing spondylitis blood. Enrichment of disease-linked clones was reportedly significant in matched ankylosing spondylitis synovial fluid. Prior literature has documented some motif variants in synovial fluid and blood from reactive arthritis.

Making the TCR beta libraries involved quantitative 5'-RACE with molecular barcodes. TCRdb reanalysed the 5' RACE reads using MiXCR and keeps one entry per CDR3 protein. The repertoire includes hundreds of thousands of distinct CDR3 sequences, roughly 26% of them detected once, and about 0.9% sits in the top ten. V usage is TRBV10-3 and J usage is TRBJ2-3, with 9 positions matching TRBD2. The sample taken for sequencing was blood, either unsorted or a sorted T cell fraction (not recorded which). This TCR came from a male donor with ankylosing spondylitis. CDR3 sequence reads: CAISVSRAGGQADTQYF. CDR3 nucleotides: TGTGCCATCAGTGTTAGCCGGGCGGGAGGGCAGGCAGATACGCAGTATTTT.